This record concerns one T cell receptor beta chain sequence. This CDR3 region has 18 residues. Unmatched junction bases numbered 15, after V lost 0 bases and J lost 7 bases. CDR1 and CDR2 (germline): SQVTM, ANQGSEA. These data originate in a study of blood T cell repertoires in COVID-19. Study summary: COVID-19 samples, acute and convalescent, were from the United States, Italy and Spain. T cells, B-cell-depleted T cells, or PBMCs provided the cDNA or gDNA that served as material.

Study processing details: Estimation of nucleated cell counts was performed using reference gene primer amplification. Method: immunoSEQ multiplex PCR; TCRdb's copy keeps in-frame clones and lacks some. That table gives V, J and clone size, and the DNA gave D and trimming. The table has approximately 210,000 clones, more than 75% seen once. The chain uses TRBV29-1 and TRBJ2-1, with 10 nucleotides matching TRBD2. Sequenced input: peripheral blood. This sequence was found in a woman in her thirties or forties with acute or convalescent COVID-19. CDR3 in DNA: TGCAGCGTTGAAGAGGGGCCTGAGCGGGAGGGTAGTGAGAATGAGCAGTTCTTC. It yields the protein CSVEEGPEREGSENEQFF.